Only one count was recorded for the clone carrying this TCR beta chain. Antigen unknown. Produced via immunoSEQ multiplex PCR; TCRdb's table is partial and in-frame only. The sample holds approximately 97,000 clones, around 93% seen once. This sample is part of a study of graft-versus-host responses after intestinal transplantation. Study summary: Induction with anti-thymocyte globulin, then tacrolimus and steroids for three to four years, was given to all recipients.

Study-level points and caveats: Recipient marrow held GvH clones, some first seen in ileum or blood.

This specimen consisted of unstimulated CD8+ T cells sorted from spleen or lymph node cells, obtained before transplant. This TCR was recovered from a human donor who was the organ donor for an intestinal transplant.

The CDR3 region has the DNA TGTGCCAGCAGCCCTAGCGGGAGGGCCCGGAATGAGCAGTTCTTC. This sequence encodes CASSPSGRARNEQFF. V is TRBV5-6 and J is TRBJ2-1; TRBD2 agrees at 12 bases. The trim removed 4 bases at V and 7 bases at J, leaving 6 bases unmatched. The CDR3 runs 15 residues. Germline V gene sequence: CDR1 SGHDT, CDR2 YYEEEE. Drawing the rest from reference TRBV5-6 and TRBJ2-1, the complete variable domain is DAGVTQSPTHLIKTRGQQVTLRCSPKSGHDTVSWYQQALGQGPQFIFQYYEEEERQRGNFPDRFSGHQFPNYSSELNVNALLLGDSALYLCASSPSGRARNEQFFGPGTRLTVL.